This T cell receptor (beta chain) was found in a study of human T cells and chemical hapten exposure. Study-wide background: The use of 2% DPC on roughly 2 cm by roughly 2 cm of upper inner arm skin constituted sensitization.

Unique molecular identifiers were linked by the library to individual cDNA molecules. MiXCR, run by TCRdb on the RACE reads, gives a single entry per CDR3 protein. The table has 150,000 or so distinct CDR3 sequences, about 14% seen once. This clonotype was seen many times. What it binds is unknown. Overall study results and limits: Higher patch test scores went with higher counts of PT1 expanded TCRs.

Time point specified: patch test 1, 2 weeks after DPC sensitization. This sample's treatment: therapeutic diphenylcyclopropenone sensitization with weekly scalp DPC. From whole blood left unfractionated, total RNA was extracted. The CDR3 length is 15 residues. The germline CDR1 and CDR2 sequences are MNHEY and SVGAGI. Trimming cost V 2 bases and J 5 bases; bases outside gene matches: 8. The chain joins TRBV6-5 to TRBJ2-5; 7 bases match TRBD2. Sample: whole blood, taken in connection with sensitization to the hapten diphenylcyclopropenone (DPC). This clonotype was obtained from a woman in her 30s with alopecia areata. Some clones in this sample may be carry-over from other donors' samples. The CDR3 bases are TGTGCCAGCAGTTACGGGGGAGGGCCCGGGGAGACCCAGTACTTC. Residues: CASSYGGGPGETQYF.